These 3 T cell receptor beta chains share one sample of origin, sequenced in a study of beta chain features in type 1 diabetes. Expressed TCRB transcripts were sequenced after all isolated RNA was converted to cDNA. Generated by immunoSEQ multiplex PCR, the TCRdb table keeps only in-frame clones and is missing some. The table lists approximately 400,000 clones, about 14% of them singletons. The sequencing sample was made of naive CD4+ T cells from blood. The receptors here all came from a woman between 18 and 30 years old in good health.

This clone was found a few times. The J gene is TRBJ1-4, the V gene TRBV30; 9 nucleotides align to TRBD1. Losses at the gene ends were 3 bases for V and 3 bases for J; bases not matched to a gene: 2. The CDR3 length is 14 residues. Germline loops: CDR1 GTSNPN, CDR2 SVGIG (reference sequence). CDR3 amino acids: CAWRDRGPNEKLFF. CDR3 DNA sequence: TGTGCCTGGAGGGACAGGGGACCTAATGAAAAACTGTTTTTT.

This clone turned up a few times. J is TRBJ1-1 and V is TRBV7-3; 7 bases line up with TRBD1. Per the germline V gene, CDR1 is SGHTA and CDR2 is FQGTGA. This CDR3 comprises 15 residues. V trimming: 5 bases; J trimming: 3 bases; junction bases outside the gene matches: 9. Here the CDR3 reads CASSRQGPGDTEAFF. CDR3 DNA sequence: TGTGCCAGCAGCAGACAGGGACCAGGGGACACTGAAGCTTTCTTT.

This clone was seen a handful of times. This sequence joins TRBV7-2 and TRBJ1-5; no clear D. The CDR3 runs 14 residues. V dropped 5 bases and J dropped 6 bases, with 14 bases sitting between them. Germline-derived CDR1 and CDR2 are SGHTA and FQGNSA. CDR3 DNA: TGTGCCAGCAGCCGCGGAGGGTTTTCTCAGCCCCAGCATTTT. As protein: CASSRGGFSQPQHF.